A selection of T cell receptor beta chains follows, all from one sample in a study of shared clonotypes between healthy human individuals. Profiled with immunoSEQ multiplex PCR; TCRdb holds only in-frame clones, not every one. The sample lists over a million clones; more than 95% were seen once. Sequenced material: naive CD4+ T cells sorted from blood. The receptors originated from a man aged 25 to 40 in good health. Both conserved end residues are part of each CDR3. Each record gives: D gene, V gene, clone size, J gene, CDR3 DNA, CDR3 protein. The D gene is left open where the match is weak. Not every row has a clone size; where given, it reads once, few, many or a size class.

D: NA
V: TRBV28
size: NA
J: TRBJ1-5
DNA: TGTGCCAGCAGACGACACCTATATAGCAATCAGCCCCAGCATTTT
CDR3: CASRRHLYSNQPQHF

D: TRBD1
V: TRBV2
size: NA
J: TRBJ2-7
DNA: TGTGCCAGCAGAGTGGGACAGGGCGGTTCCTACGAGCAGTACTTC
CDR3: CASRVGQGGSYEQYF

D: TRBD1
V: TRBV7-2
size: NA
J: TRBJ2-7
DNA: TGTGCCAGCAGCCCTACAGGGGGGTACGAGCAGTACTTC
CDR3: CASSPTGGYEQYF

D: NA
V: TRBV4-1
size: once
J: TRBJ2-1
DNA: TGCGCCAGCAGCTTTGTAGCGGACAATGAGCAGTTCTTC
CDR3: CASSFVADNEQFF

D: TRBD2
V: TRBV18
size: NA
J: TRBJ2-4
DNA: TGTGCCAGCTCTCGGGGGGGAGGAGGTATGGACATTCAGTACTTC
CDR3: CASSRGGGGMDIQYF

D: NA
V: TRBV9
size: NA
J: TRBJ2-1
DNA: TGTGCCAGCAGCGTAGCCATAGCGGAAAGCTCCTACAATGAGCAGTTCTTC
CDR3: CASSVAIAESSYNEQFF

D: NA
V: TRBV9
size: NA
J: TRBJ2-2
DNA: TGTGCCAGCAGCGGGACGAACACCGGGGAGCTGTTTTTT
CDR3: CASSGTNTGELFF

D: NA
V: TRBV5-1
size: once
J: TRBJ2-5
DNA: TGCGCCAGCAGAAAGGAGGGGACCCAGTACTTC
CDR3: CASRKEGTQYF

D: TRBD1
V: TRBV28
size: NA
J: TRBJ1-2
DNA: TGTGCCACCTGCAGGGGGGCTAACTATGGCTACACCTTC
CDR3: CATCRGANYGYTF

D: NA
V: TRBV7-3
size: NA
J: TRBJ2-2
DNA: TGTGCCAGCAGCCCCAAGCGGAACACCGGGGAGCTGTTTTTT
CDR3: CASSPKRNTGELFF

D: TRBD2
V: TRBV2
size: NA
J: TRBJ2-6
DNA: TGTGCCAGCAGTGAAGCGCTAGCGGGAGCAGCAGGGGCCAACGTCCTGACTTTC
CDR3: CASSEALAGAAGANVLTF

D: NA
V: TRBV7-9
size: NA
J: TRBJ2-5
DNA: TGTGCCAGCAGCTTTGGGACATTTGAGGAGACCCAGTACTTC
CDR3: CASSFGTFEETQYF

D: NA
V: TRBV28
size: NA
J: TRBJ1-5
DNA: TGTGCCAGCAGGGACACAACGAGCAATCAGCCCCAGCATTTT
CDR3: CASRDTTSNQPQHF

D: NA
V: TRBV5-1
size: NA
J: TRBJ1-3
DNA: TGCGCCAGCAGCAATCCAGGGCGCGGAAACACCATATATTTT
CDR3: CASSNPGRGNTIYF

D: TRBD1
V: TRBV2
size: NA
J: TRBJ1-5
DNA: TGTGCCAGCAGCCTCAGGACAGGGGATAGCAATCAGCCCCAGCATTTT
CDR3: CASSLRTGDSNQPQHF

D: TRBD1
V: TRBV7-2
size: NA
J: TRBJ2-3
DNA: TGTGCCAGCAAACGAGGGGGCAACACAGATACGCAGTATTTT
CDR3: CASKRGGNTDTQYF

D: NA
V: TRBV7-6
size: NA
J: TRBJ1-1
DNA: TGTGCCAGCAGCTTAGGGACAGACACTGAAGCTTTCTTT
CDR3: CASSLGTDTEAFF

D: NA
V: TRBV18
size: NA
J: TRBJ2-2
DNA: TGTGCCAGCTCCGTACAGGGATTAAACACCGGGGAGCTGTTTTTT
CDR3: CASSVQGLNTGELFF

D: TRBD1
V: TRBV2
size: NA
J: TRBJ2-2
DNA: TGTGCCAGCAAAAGGGACAGCCACACCGGGGAGCTGTTTTTT
CDR3: CASKRDSHTGELFF

D: NA
V: TRBV19
size: NA
J: TRBJ1-1
DNA: TGTGCCAGTAGAATGGGGAGCATGAACACTGAAGCTTTCTTT
CDR3: CASRMGSMNTEAFF

D: NA
V: TRBV4-2
size: NA
J: TRBJ2-3
DNA: TGTGCCAGCAGCCAAGCGGACGTCTCAGATACGCAGTATTTT
CDR3: CASSQADVSDTQYF

D: TRBD2
V: TRBV2
size: NA
J: TRBJ2-3
DNA: TGTGCCAGCAGCGCTAGCGGGGGGGGTACAGATACGCAGTATTTT
CDR3: CASSASGGGTDTQYF

D: NA
V: TRBV15
size: NA
J: TRBJ1-1
DNA: TGTGCCACCAGCAGAGATCGAAAATCGAACACTGAAGCTTTCTTT
CDR3: CATSRDRKSNTEAFF

D: NA
V: TRBV25-1
size: once
J: TRBJ2-7
DNA: TGTGCCAGCAGCAGAACCTCCTACGAGCAGTACTTC
CDR3: CASSRTSYEQYF

D: NA
V: TRBV9
size: once
J: TRBJ2-1
DNA: TGTGCCAGCAGCGTAGCTCGGTTAGGACCGGATGAGCAGTTCTTC
CDR3: CASSVARLGPDEQFF

D: TRBD1
V: TRBV5-4
size: NA
J: TRBJ2-2
DNA: TGTGCCAGCACCCGGCGCTCCGGACAGGGGAGCACCGGGGAGCTGTTTTTT
CDR3: CASTRRSGQGSTGELFF

D: NA
V: TRBV9
size: NA
J: TRBJ2-7
DNA: TGTGCCAGCAGCGTAGAGGGGACACCATCCTACGAGCAGTACTTC
CDR3: CASSVEGTPSYEQYF